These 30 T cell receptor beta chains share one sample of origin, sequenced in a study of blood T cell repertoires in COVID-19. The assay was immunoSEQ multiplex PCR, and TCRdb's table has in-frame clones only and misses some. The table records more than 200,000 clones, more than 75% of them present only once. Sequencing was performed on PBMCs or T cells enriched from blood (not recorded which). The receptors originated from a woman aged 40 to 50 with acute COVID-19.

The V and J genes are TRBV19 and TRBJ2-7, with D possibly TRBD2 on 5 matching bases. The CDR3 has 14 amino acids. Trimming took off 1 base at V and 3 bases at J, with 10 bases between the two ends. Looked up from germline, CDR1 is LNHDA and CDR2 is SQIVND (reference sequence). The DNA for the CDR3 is TGTGCCAGTAGTATAGGCGGACTTAGCTACGAGCAGTACTTC. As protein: CASSIGGLSYEQYF.

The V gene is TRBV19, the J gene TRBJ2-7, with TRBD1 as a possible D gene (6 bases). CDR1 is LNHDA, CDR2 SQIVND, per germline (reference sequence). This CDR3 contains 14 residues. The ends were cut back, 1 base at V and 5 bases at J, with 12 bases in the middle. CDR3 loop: CASSIARGTDEQYF. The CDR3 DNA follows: TGTGCCAGTAGTATAGCCAGGGGCACCGACGAGCAGTACTTC.

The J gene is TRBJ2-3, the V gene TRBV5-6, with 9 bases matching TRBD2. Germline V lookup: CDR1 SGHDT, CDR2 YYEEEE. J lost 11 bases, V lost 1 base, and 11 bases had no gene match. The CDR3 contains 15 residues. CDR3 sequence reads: CASSLNFLAGRGQYF. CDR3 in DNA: TGTGCCAGCAGCTTGAACTTCCTAGCGGGGAGGGGGCAGTATTTT.

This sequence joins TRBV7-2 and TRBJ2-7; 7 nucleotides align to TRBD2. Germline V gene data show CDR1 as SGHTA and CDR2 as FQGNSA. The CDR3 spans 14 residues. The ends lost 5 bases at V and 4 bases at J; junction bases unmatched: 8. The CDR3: CASSPTGGHYEQYF. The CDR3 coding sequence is TGTGCCAGCAGCCCTACGGGAGGACATTACGAGCAGTACTTC.

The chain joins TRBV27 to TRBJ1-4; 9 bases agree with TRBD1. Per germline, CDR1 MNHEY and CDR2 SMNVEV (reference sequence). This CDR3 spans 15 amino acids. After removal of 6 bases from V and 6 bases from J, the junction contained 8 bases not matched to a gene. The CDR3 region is CASSRLDRGDEKLFF. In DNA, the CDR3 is TGTGCCAGCAGCCGCCTTGACAGGGGGGATGAAAAACTGTTTTTT.

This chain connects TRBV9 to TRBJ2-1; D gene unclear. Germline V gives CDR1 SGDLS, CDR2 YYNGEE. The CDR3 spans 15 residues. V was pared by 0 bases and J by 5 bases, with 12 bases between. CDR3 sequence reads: CASSVEDRRDNEQFF. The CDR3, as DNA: TGTGCCAGCAGCGTAGAAGATAGACGGGACAATGAGCAGTTCTTC.

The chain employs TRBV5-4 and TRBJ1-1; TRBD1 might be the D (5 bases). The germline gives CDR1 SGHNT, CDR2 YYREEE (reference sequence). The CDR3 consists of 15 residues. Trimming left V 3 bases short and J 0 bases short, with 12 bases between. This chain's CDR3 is CASSSGGVVNTEAFF. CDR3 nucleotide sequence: TGTGCCAGCAGCTCTGGGGGGGTCGTGAACACTGAAGCTTTCTTT.

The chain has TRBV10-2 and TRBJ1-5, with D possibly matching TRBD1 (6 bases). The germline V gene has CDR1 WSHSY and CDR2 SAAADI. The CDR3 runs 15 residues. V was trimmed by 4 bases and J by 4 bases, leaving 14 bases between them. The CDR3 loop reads CASSAAGAGNQPQHF. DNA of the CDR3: TGCGCCAGCAGTGCGGCGGGGGCGGGTAATCAGCCCCAGCATTTT.

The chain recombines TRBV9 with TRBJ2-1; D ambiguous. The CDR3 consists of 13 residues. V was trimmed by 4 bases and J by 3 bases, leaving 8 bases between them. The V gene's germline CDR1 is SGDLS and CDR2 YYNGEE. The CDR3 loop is CASSQFGYNEQFF. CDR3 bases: TGTGCCAGCAGCCAATTCGGCTACAATGAGCAGTTCTTC.

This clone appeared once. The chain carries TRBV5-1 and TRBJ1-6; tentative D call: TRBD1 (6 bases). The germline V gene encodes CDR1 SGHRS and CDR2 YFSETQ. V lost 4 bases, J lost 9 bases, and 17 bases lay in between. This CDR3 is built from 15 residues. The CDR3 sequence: CASSPSGDKGSPLHF. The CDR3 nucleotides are TGCGCCAGCAGCCCTTCAGGGGATAAGGGTTCACCCCTCCACTTT.

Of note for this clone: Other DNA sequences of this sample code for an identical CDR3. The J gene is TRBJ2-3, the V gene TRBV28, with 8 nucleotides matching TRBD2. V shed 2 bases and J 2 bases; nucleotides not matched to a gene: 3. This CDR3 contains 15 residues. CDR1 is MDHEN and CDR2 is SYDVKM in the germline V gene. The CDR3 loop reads CASSLASGLTDTQYF. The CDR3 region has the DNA TGTGCCAGCAGTTTAGCTAGCGGGCTCACAGATACGCAGTATTTT.

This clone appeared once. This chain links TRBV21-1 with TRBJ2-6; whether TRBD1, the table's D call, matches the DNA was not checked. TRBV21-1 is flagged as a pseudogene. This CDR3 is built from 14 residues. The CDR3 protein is CASSGPGQGNVLTF. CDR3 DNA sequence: TGTGCCAGCAGCGGTCCGGGACAGGGCAACGTCCTGACTTTC.

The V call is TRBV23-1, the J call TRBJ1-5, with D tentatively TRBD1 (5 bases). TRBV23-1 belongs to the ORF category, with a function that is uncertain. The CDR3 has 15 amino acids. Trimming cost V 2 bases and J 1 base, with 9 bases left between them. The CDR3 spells CASSQGGESNQPQHF. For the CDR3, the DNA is TGCGCCAGCAGTCAAGGGGGGGAAAGCAATCAGCCCCAGCATTTT.

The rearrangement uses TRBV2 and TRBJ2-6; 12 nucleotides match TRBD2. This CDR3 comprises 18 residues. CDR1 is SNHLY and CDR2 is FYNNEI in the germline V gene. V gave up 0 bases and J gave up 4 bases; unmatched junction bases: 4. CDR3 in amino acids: CASSEAPLAGGGANVLTF. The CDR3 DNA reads TGTGCCAGCAGTGAAGCGCCTCTAGCGGGAGGGGGGGCCAACGTCCTGACTTTC. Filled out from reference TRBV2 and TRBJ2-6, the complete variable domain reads EPEVTQTPSHQVTQMGQEVILRCVPISNHLYFYWYRQILGQKVEFLVSFYNNEISEKSEIFDDQFSVERPDGSNFTLKIRSTKLEDSAMYFCASSEAPLAGGGANVLTFGAGSRLTVL.

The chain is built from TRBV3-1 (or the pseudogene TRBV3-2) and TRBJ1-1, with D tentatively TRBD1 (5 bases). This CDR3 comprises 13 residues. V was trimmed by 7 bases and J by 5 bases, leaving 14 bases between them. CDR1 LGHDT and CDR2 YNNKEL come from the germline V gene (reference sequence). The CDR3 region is CASTLTKGTEAFF. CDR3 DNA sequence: TGTGCCAGCACCTTAACTAAGGGGACTGAAGCTTTCTTT.

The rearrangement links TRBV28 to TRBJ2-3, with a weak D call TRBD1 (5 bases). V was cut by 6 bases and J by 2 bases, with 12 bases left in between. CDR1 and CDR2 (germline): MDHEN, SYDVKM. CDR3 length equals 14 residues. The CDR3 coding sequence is TGTGCCAGCAGCACGGACAAATACACAGATACGCAGTATTTT. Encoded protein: CASSTDKYTDTQYF.

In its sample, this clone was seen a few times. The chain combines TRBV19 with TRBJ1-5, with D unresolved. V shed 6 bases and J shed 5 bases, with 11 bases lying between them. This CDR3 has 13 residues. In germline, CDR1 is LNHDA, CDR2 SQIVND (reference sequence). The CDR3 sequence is CASRLKRDQPQHF. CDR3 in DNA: TGTGCCAGTAGACTTAAAAGAGATCAGCCCCAGCATTTT.

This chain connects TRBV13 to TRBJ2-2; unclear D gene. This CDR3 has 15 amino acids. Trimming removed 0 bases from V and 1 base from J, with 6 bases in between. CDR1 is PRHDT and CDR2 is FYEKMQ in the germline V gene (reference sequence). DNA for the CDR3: TGTGCCAGCAGCTTAGGCCGTAGGAACACCGGGGAGCTGTTTTTT. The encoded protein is CASSLGRRNTGELFF.

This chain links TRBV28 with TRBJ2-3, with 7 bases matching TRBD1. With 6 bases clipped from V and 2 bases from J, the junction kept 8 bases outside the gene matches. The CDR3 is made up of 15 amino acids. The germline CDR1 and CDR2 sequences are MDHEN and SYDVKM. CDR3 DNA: TGTGCCAGCAGCAAGAGGACAGGTCACACAGATACGCAGTATTTT. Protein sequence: CASSKRTGHTDTQYF.

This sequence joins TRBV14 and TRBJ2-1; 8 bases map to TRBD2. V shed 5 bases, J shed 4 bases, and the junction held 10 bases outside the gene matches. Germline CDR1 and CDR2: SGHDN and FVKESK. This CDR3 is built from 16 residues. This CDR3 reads CASSTLAGWGYNEQFF. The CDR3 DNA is TGTGCCAGCAGCACTCTAGCGGGCTGGGGGTACAATGAGCAGTTCTTC.

The CDR3 DNA is TGTGCCACCAGCAGCCCCCGTATCGGGGGGCTCACCGGGGAGCTGTTTTTT. Protein sequence: CATSSPRIGGLTGELFF. The rearrangement links TRBV15 to TRBJ2-2, with D perhaps matching TRBD2 (7 bases). CDR3 length: 17 residues. CDR1 and CDR2 (germline): LNHNV, YYDKDF (reference sequence). The V gene lost 3 bases and the J gene lost 4 bases, with 18 bases spanning the gap.

This CDR3 reads CASSMGGGETQYF. The CDR3 DNA is TGTGCCAGTAGTATGGGAGGTGGCGAGACCCAGTACTTC. J is TRBJ2-5 and V is TRBV19; TRBD2 is a possible D gene (6 bases). The germline V gene encodes CDR1 LNHDA and CDR2 SQIVND (reference sequence). The length of the CDR3 is 13 residues. Trimming took 3 bases from V and 5 from J, leaving 10 bases between them.

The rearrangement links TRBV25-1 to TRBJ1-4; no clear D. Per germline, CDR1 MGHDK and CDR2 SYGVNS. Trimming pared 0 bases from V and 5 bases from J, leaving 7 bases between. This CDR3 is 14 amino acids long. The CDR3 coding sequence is TGTGCCAGCAGTGAATACGAGGAAAATGAAAAACTGTTTTTT. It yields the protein CASSEYEENEKLFF.

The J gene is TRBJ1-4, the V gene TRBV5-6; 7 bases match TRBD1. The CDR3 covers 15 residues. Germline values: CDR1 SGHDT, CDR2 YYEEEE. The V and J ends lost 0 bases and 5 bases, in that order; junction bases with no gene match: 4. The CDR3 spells CASSLARQGNEKLFF. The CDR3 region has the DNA TGTGCCAGCAGCTTGGCTCGACAGGGAAATGAAAAACTGTTTTTT.

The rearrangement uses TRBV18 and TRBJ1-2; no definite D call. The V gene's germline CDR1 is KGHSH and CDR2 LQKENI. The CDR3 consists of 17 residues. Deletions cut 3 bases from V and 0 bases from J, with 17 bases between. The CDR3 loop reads CASSPRRVSIANYGYTF. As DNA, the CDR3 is TGTGCCAGCTCACCTAGGAGGGTCAGCATCGCTAACTATGGCTACACCTTC.

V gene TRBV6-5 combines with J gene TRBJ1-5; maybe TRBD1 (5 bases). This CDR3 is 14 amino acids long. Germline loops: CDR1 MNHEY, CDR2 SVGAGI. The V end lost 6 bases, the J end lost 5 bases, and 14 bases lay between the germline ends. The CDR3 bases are TGTGCCAGCAGCACGCAGGGTTTGGATCAGCCCCAGCATTTT. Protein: CASSTQGLDQPQHF.

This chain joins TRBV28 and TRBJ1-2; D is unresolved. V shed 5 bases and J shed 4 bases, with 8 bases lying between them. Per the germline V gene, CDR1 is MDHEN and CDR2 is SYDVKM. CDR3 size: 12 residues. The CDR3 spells CASSGNLYGYTF. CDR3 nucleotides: TGTGCCAGCAGTGGCAATCTCTATGGCTACACCTTC.

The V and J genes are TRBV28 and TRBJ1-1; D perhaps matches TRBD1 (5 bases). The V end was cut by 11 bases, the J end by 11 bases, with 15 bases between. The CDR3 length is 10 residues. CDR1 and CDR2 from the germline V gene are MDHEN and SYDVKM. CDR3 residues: CAGPEGTAFF. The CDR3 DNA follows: TGTGCCGGCCCGGAGGGGACGGCTTTCTTT.

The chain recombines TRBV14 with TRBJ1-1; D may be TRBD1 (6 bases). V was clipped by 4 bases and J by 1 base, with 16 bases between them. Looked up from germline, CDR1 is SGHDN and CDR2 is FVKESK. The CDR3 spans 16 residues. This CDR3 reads CASSPGAGAGNTEAFF. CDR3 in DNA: TGTGCCAGCAGCCCAGGGGCTGGGGCGGGGAACACTGAAGCTTTCTTT.

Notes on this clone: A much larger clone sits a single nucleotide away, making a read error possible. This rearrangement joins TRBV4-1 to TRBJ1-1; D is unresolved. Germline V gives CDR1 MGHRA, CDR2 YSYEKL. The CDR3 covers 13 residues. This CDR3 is CTSSQDIFPQAFF. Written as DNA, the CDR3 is TGCACCAGCAGCCAAGATATCTTTCCCCAAGCTTTCTTT.